A single sample gave rise to the 8 T cell receptor beta chains below, sequenced in a study of memory CD4+ T cells and cytomegalovirus serostatus. Single viable CD3+CD4+CD8-CD45RO+ cells were sorted as the memory CD4+ T cells. Data came from immunoSEQ multiplex PCR; TCRdb stores just in-frame clones and leaves some out. The sample has 50,000 or so clones, around 80% seen once. The sample consisted of memory CD4+ T cells from blood. These receptors were obtained from an adult in good health and CMV-seronegative.

The chain is built from TRBV5-6 and TRBJ1-1; D is uncertain. V was shortened by 0 bases and J by 1 base, with 13 bases between the two germline ends. Germline V CDR1 and CDR2: SGHDT, YYEEEE. CDR3 size: 16 residues. The CDR3 region has the DNA TGTGCCAGCAGCTTGGCGGACTCTTGGGGGAACACTGAAGCTTTCTTT. Translating gives CASSLADSWGNTEAFF.

V gene TRBV28 combines with J gene TRBJ2-5, with TRBD2 matching over 8 bases. The germline V gene has CDR1 MDHEN and CDR2 SYDVKM. The CDR3 contains 13 residues. J was trimmed by 5 bases and V by 6 bases; bases with no gene match: 5. CDR3: CASRGPGGETQYF. In nucleotides, the CDR3 is TGTGCCAGCAGGGGACCGGGAGGGGAGACCCAGTACTTC.

CDR3 sequence reads: CASSLGGAPNNSPLHF. The CDR3 nucleotides are TGTGCCAGCAGCTTGGGGGGCGCACCGAATAATTCACCCCTCCACTTT. V is TRBV5-6 and J is TRBJ1-6, with D perhaps matching TRBD1 (5 bases). CDR3 size: 16 residues. V was cut by 0 bases and J by 5 bases, with 12 bases left in between. CDR1 SGHDT and CDR2 YYEEEE come from the germline V gene. Full variable domain (missing parts from reference TRBV5-6 and TRBJ1-6): DAGVTQSPTHLIKTRGQQVTLRCSPKSGHDTVSWYQQALGQGPQFIFQYYEEEERQRGNFPDRFSGHQFPNYSSELNVNALLLGDSALYLCASSLGGAPNNSPLHFGNGTRLTVT.

The chain links TRBV7-2 to TRBJ1-5, with unresolved D. CDR1 and CDR2 from the germline V gene are SGHTA and FQGNSA. V lost 1 base to trimming and J lost 6 bases, with 16 bases between them. The CDR3 length is 16 residues. The CDR3 here is CASSLGMGSVVQPQHF. Written as DNA, the CDR3 is TGTGCCAGCAGCTTAGGCATGGGGAGCGTGGTTCAGCCCCAGCATTTT. Full variable domain (outside the CDR3, taken from reference TRBV7-2 and TRBJ1-5): GAGVSQSPSNKVTEKGKDVELRCDPISGHTALYWYRQSLGQGLEFLIYFQGNSAPDKSGLPSDRFSAERTGGSVSTLTIQRTQQEDSAVYLCASSLGMGSVVQPQHFGDGTRLSIL.

This chain joins TRBV2 and TRBJ2-5; TRBD2 agrees at 7 bases. V shed 2 bases and J 4 bases; nucleotides not matched to a gene: 10. This CDR3 has 16 residues. From germline, CDR1 is SNHLY and CDR2 FYNNEI. The CDR3 nucleotides are TGTGCCAGCAGTGAACTACGCGGGAGATCGGGAGAGACCCAGTACTTC. It translates to CASSELRGRSGETQYF.

V usage is TRBV29-1 and J usage is TRBJ1-1, with D hard to call. The CDR3 sequence is 10 residues long. Trimming took off 4 bases at V and 5 bases at J, with 5 bases between the two ends. CDR1 is SQVTM, CDR2 ANQGSEA, per germline. The CDR3 reads CSVVRTEAFF. The CDR3 coding sequence is TGCAGCGTTGTTAGGACTGAAGCTTTCTTT. Full variable domain (outside the CDR3, taken from reference TRBV29-1 and TRBJ1-1): SAVISQKPSRDICQRGTSLTIQCQVDSQVTMMFWYRQQPGQSLTLIATANQGSEATYESGFVIDKFPISRPNLTFSTLTVSNMSPEDSSIYLCSVVRTEAFFGQGTRLTVV.

V gene TRBV5-1 combines with J gene TRBJ2-1, with 8 bases fitting TRBD1. Germline-derived CDR1 and CDR2 are SGHRS and YFSETQ. The V segment lost 4 bases and the J segment 7 bases; nucleotides outside the gene matches: 1. CDR3 length: 12 residues. The chain's CDR3 is CASSRQGNEQFF. The CDR3, as DNA: TGCGCCAGCAGCAGACAGGGGAATGAGCAGTTCTTC.

This chain links TRBV28 with TRBJ1-2; weak D call: TRBD1 (5 bases). Between the trimmed V and J ends, which lost 2 bases and 2 bases, there was a span of 15 bases. Germline CDR1 MDHEN, CDR2 SYDVKM. The CDR3 has 16 residues. The CDR3 region has the DNA TGTGCCAGCAGTTTACCCACGGGACCTCAAAACTATGGCTACACCTTC. This codes for CASSLPTGPQNYGYTF.